The rows below give T cell receptor beta chains drawn from one sample of a study of radiotherapy plus CTLA-4 blockade in lung cancer. The data were produced by immunoSEQ multiplex PCR, yet TCRdb's version contains in-frame clones alone and is incomplete. Among 95,000 to 150,000 clones listed, about 90% were seen once. The sequenced sample was peripheral blood, obtained from a patient treated with radiotherapy plus ipilimumab. Receptor source: a human donor with non-small cell lung cancer that progressed on radiotherapy plus ipilimumab. The CDR3 runs from the conserved cysteine through the conserved F or W. Each record gives: J gene, clone size, V gene, D gene, CDR3 DNA, CDR3 protein. D genes are given only for firm matches. Where a row states a size, it is once, few, many or the class of an expanded clone; other rows omit it.

TRBJ2-7,.,TRBV5-6,TRBD1,TGTGCCAGCAGCCAGGACAGGACCTACGAGCAGTACTTC,CASSQDRTYEQYF
TRBJ1-1,.,TRBV10-3,.,TGTGCCATCAGTAACTCGGTGGGGAACACTGAAGCTTTCTTT,CAISNSVGNTEAFF
TRBJ2-3,.,TRBV2,TRBD2,TGTGCCAGCGGTCATGGGCGGGGGTCAGATACGCAGTATTTT,CASGHGRGSDTQYF
TRBJ2-2,.,TRBV4-1,TRBD2,TGCGCCAGCAGCTTGCTAGCGGGAGGGGCCACCGGGGAGCTGTTTTTT,CASSLLAGGATGELFF
TRBJ2-1,once,TRBV5-1,TRBD2,TGCGCCAGCAGCTCCTACTTAGCGGGGGCCTACAATGAGCAGTTCTTC,CASSSYLAGAYNEQFF
TRBJ2-7,.,TRBV18,.,TGTGCCAGCTCACCACGGGATGCCTACTACGAGCAGTACTTC,CASSPRDAYYEQYF
TRBJ2-1,.,TRBV6-1,.,TGTGCCAGCAAGGAGGGGGGCTCCTACAATGAGCAGTTCTTC,CASKEGGSYNEQFF
TRBJ2-2,.,TRBV19,.,TGTGCCAGTAGTATTCTTACAAACACCGGGGAGCTGTTTTTT,CASSILTNTGELFF
TRBJ2-3,.,TRBV4-1,.,TGCGCCAGCAGCCAAGTGGCAGATACGCAGTATTTT,CASSQVADTQYF
TRBJ1-3,.,TRBV5-7,.,TGTGCCAGCAGCTCGGACGGACCCTCTGGAAACACCATATATTTT,CASSSDGPSGNTIYF
TRBJ2-1,.,TRBV10-1,.,TGCGCCAGCAGTGAGAACTACTTACGCAATGAGCAGTTCTTC,CASSENYLRNEQFF
TRBJ2-7,.,TRBV5-6,.,TGTGCCAGCAGCCCGCCCCGCGCCTACGAGCAGTACTTC,CASSPPRAYEQYF
TRBJ1-3,.,TRBV19,.,TGTGCCAGTACGGGCATACCCCGCTCTGGAAACACCATATATTTT,CASTGIPRSGNTIYF
TRBJ2-3,.,TRBV6-1,TRBD2,TGTGCCAGCAGTGCGACTACTAGCGGGGGGACAGATACGCAGTATTTT,CASSATTSGGTDTQYF
TRBJ2-1,.,TRBV6-1,TRBD2,TGTGCCATTGAAAACGGGAGGTCCTACAATGAGCAGTTCTTC,CAIENGRSYNEQFF
TRBJ1-5,.,TRBV2,.,TGTGCCAGCAGTGAATCTCTTTCGTTCGTCGGAATTATTAGCAATCAGCCCCAGCATTTT,CASSESLSFVGIISNQPQHF
TRBJ2-1,.,TRBV7-3,.,TGTGCCAGCAGCTCAAACAGGGAGTCCAATGAGCAGTTCTTC,CASSSNRESNEQFF
TRBJ1-2,.,TRBV4-1,.,TGCGCCAGCAGCCAACCCCGCTCGGGGGCTTTCTATGGCTACACCTTC,CASSQPRSGAFYGYTF
TRBJ2-2,.,TRBV5-1,.,TGCGCCACCTCCGGGGGGCTACAGAACACCGGGGAGCTGTTTTTT,CATSGGLQNTGELFF